This T cell receptor (beta chain) stems from a study of vaccination and CD4 T cells after COVID-19. Oncomine TCR Beta short-read sequencing was applied to DNA from cultured CD4+ T cells. Genomic DNA was isolated from cultured CD4+ T cells. TCRdb re-called the PCR reads with MiXCR, one entry per CDR3 protein. The sample lists 7,500 to 10,000 distinct CDR3 sequences, about 35% occurring once. Turning to this clonotype: Its antigen is as yet unknown.

Treatment defined: approximately 9-day PBMC culture with coronavirus spike peptide pools or control peptides (ViraFEST assay). From the unexposed donor, CD4+ T cells were collected ahead of the COVID-19 pandemic (2011-2018). The clonotype originates from a human donor in good health. Sequenced: CD4+ T cells from blood, cultured in vitro.

The CDR3 loop reads CSARGAGQQETQYF. The CDR3, as DNA: TGCAGTGCTAGAGGCGCAGGACAACAAGAGACCCAGTACTTC. J is TRBJ2-5 and V is TRBV20-1; D is perhaps TRBD1 (5 bases). Trimming left V 1 base short and J 2 bases short, with 11 bases between. The V gene's germline CDR1 is DFQATT and CDR2 SNEGSKA (reference sequence). The CDR3 spans 14 residues.